This is a list of T cell receptor beta chains from one sample in a study of cytomegalovirus exposure and HLA in healthy donors. Using immunoSEQ multiplex PCR, the repertoire was profiled, and TCRdb retains in-frame clones only, with some absent. Recorded here are more than 130,000 clones; the top ten clones represent roughly 2.7%. Specimen: PBMCs. The receptors shown here come from a man between 35 and 55 years old in good health and CMV-seronegative. CDR3s include the opening cysteine and the closing phenylalanine or tryptophan. The D gene is left open where the match is weak.

cdr3_nt	cdr3_aa	cdr3_length	d_call	v_call	j_call
TGTGCCAGCAGCTTAGCGTATACAGGGGGCACTTACCCCACCTACGAGCAGTACTTC	CASSLAYTGGTYPTYEQYF	19	TRBD1	TRBV7-2	TRBJ2-7
TGTGCCAGCTCACCCCCAGTGGGGGCGCGTGCCTCTGGAAACACCATATATTTT	CASSPPVGARASGNTIYF	18	.	TRBV18	TRBJ1-3
TGTGCCAGCAGTTGGGACTCCACCTTAGGCGCTAACTATGGCTACACCTTC	CASSWDSTLGANYGYTF	17	.	TRBV27	TRBJ1-2
TGTGCCAGCAGCTTAGGTTCGGGGGGTCTCCAAGAGACCCAGTACTTC	CASSLGSGGLQETQYF	16	TRBD2	TRBV11-3	TRBJ2-5
TGCGCCAGCAGCCAAGCCGGGGGGGATACGCAGTATTTT	CASSQAGGDTQYF	13	TRBD2	TRBV4-1	TRBJ2-3
TGTGCCAGCAGTCAAACAGGGGGCTCCTATAATTCACCCCTCCACTTT	CASSQTGGSYNSPLHF	16	TRBD1	TRBV6-6	TRBJ1-6
TGCGCCAGCAGCTTGGAGGGGGCCACCTACGAGCAGTACTTC	CASSLEGATYEQYF	14	TRBD1	TRBV5-1	TRBJ2-7
TGTGCCAGCAGTGGAGTACGGACAGCTAGCAATCAGCCCCAGCATTTT	CASSGVRTASNQPQHF	16	.	TRBV2	TRBJ1-5
TGTGCCAGCACCCCTAGCGGGGGCCCAAAAGGAAATACGCAGTATTTT	CASTPSGGPKGNTQYF	16	TRBD2	TRBV27	TRBJ2-3
TGTGCCAGCAGTACCCGGGACAGGGGGATCACTGAAGCTTTCTTT	CASSTRDRGITEAFF	15	TRBD1	TRBV28	TRBJ1-1
TGTGCCAGCAGCTTACTTGGACAGACATACGAGCAGTACTTC	CASSLLGQTYEQYF	14	.	TRBV7-9	TRBJ2-7
TGTGCCCGAATCAGGGACAGGGGGCGCGAATTTGGTAATGAAAAACTGTTTTTT	CARIRDRGREFGNEKLFF	18	TRBD1	TRBV5-3	TRBJ1-4
TGTGCCAGCAGGGGGGGGGACACCATATATTTT	CASRGGDTIYF	11	.	TRBV6-1	TRBJ1-3
TGTGCCAGCAGCCTTAACGACAGGGCTTTTAACTATGGCTACACCTTC	CASSLNDRAFNYGYTF	16	TRBD1	TRBV14	TRBJ1-2
TGTGCCAGCAGCACCGGGACAGGGGGCCTTCAGCCCCAGCATTTT	CASSTGTGGLQPQHF	15	TRBD1	TRBV7-8	TRBJ1-5
TGCGCCACCCAAGACCGGGGTTTTACGGATGGCTACACCTTC	CATQDRGFTDGYTF	14	.	TRBV10-2	TRBJ1-2
TGTGCCAGCAGCCTCGGACAGTCCTACGAGCAGTACTTC	CASSLGQSYEQYF	13	.	TRBV11-1	TRBJ2-7
TGTGCCAGCAGCGCGGCGGGGTACGTGATAGGCGGCTACACCTTC	CASSAAGYVIGGYTF	15	.	TRBV5-4	TRBJ1-2
TGTGCCAGCAGCCTAGGACCAGGGGAGCATGGCTACACCTTC	CASSLGPGEHGYTF	14	.	TRBV7-2	TRBJ1-2
TGTGCCAGCAGTTTACACGACAAGAAGTATGGCTACACCTTC	CASSLHDKKYGYTF	14	.	TRBV27	TRBJ1-2
TGTGCCAGCAGCTTTGACGGCCTAGCGGGCGTAAATGAGCAGTTCTTC	CASSFDGLAGVNEQFF	16	TRBD2	TRBV13	TRBJ2-1
TGTGCCAGCAGCAAAAAAGGCGACAGACAGGGAACGAAACACGAGCAGTACTTC	CASSKKGDRQGTKHEQYF	18	.	TRBV21-1	TRBJ2-7
TGTGCCAGCAGCTTAAGAAGGGGGATCGGCTATGGCTACACCTTC	CASSLRRGIGYGYTF	15	.	TRBV11-2	TRBJ1-2
TGTGCCAGTAGTAGTCGCGGGGCATTCTACGAGCAGTACTTC	CASSSRGAFYEQYF	14	.	TRBV19	TRBJ2-7
TGTGCCACCAGCAGAGATCAACAGTACAATGAGCAGTTCTTC	CATSRDQQYNEQFF	14	.	TRBV15	TRBJ2-1
TGTGCCAGCAGCGTAGCCAGCGGGGGGATCGATGAGCAGTTCTTC	CASSVASGGIDEQFF	15	TRBD2	TRBV9	TRBJ2-1
TGTGCCAGCAGCTACCAGACAGCAACTAATGAAAAACTGTTTTTT	CASSYQTATNEKLFF	15	.	TRBV11-2	TRBJ1-4
TGTGCCAGCAGCCCGCGACAGGGGGCCTCTGAAGCTTTCTTT	CASSPRQGASEAFF	14	TRBD1	TRBV4-2	TRBJ1-1
TGCAGCGTTGGAGACAGTGTGAACACTGAAGCTTTCTTT	CSVGDSVNTEAFF	13	.	TRBV29-1	TRBJ1-1
TGTGCCAGCAGTTGGACAGGGGGGAGAGAGACCCAGTACTTC	CASSWTGGRETQYF	14	TRBD1	TRBV6-5	TRBJ2-5
TGTGCCAGCAGCTGGGGGCCGACGAACACTGAAGCTTTCTTT	CASSWGPTNTEAFF	14	.	TRBV5-6	TRBJ1-1
TGTGCCAGCAGCGCAGGACTCAGGTTTTCAGACGAGCAGTACTTC	CASSAGLRFSDEQYF	15	.	TRBV9	TRBJ2-7
TGCAGCGTTGGGGGAGGAAGCAATCAGCCCCAGCATTTT	CSVGGGSNQPQHF	13	.	TRBV29-1	TRBJ1-5
TGTGCCAGCAGTACAACAGGGGGCAAACGTAACACTGAAGCTTTCTTT	CASSTTGGKRNTEAFF	16	TRBD1	TRBV2	TRBJ1-1
TGTGCCAGCAGCCCTACTAGCGCCCGAAACAATGAGCAGTTCTTC	CASSPTSARNNEQFF	15	TRBD2	TRBV6-5	TRBJ2-1
TGTGCCAGCAGCCAGGACTCATCCGCGGGAGCTTTCTTT	CASSQDSSAGAFF	13	.	TRBV7-6	TRBJ1-1
TGTGCCAGCAGTTCGCTAACTGAAGCTTTCTTT	CASSSLTEAFF	11	.	TRBV27	TRBJ1-1
TGTGCCAGCAGCTTTAGCGGGGGCGACACAGATACGCAGTATTTT	CASSFSGGDTDTQYF	15	TRBD2	TRBV11-3	TRBJ2-3
TGCGCCAGCACCCGGGGGGTGGGCGAAAAACTGTTTTTT	CASTRGVGEKLFF	13	.	TRBV5-1	TRBJ1-4
TGTGCCAGCAGCTCTAGCGGGGGGGCCACTGAGCAGTTCTTC	CASSSSGGATEQFF	14	TRBD2	TRBV5-4	TRBJ2-1
TGCGCCAGCAGCCGGGGAGAGGACGGGAAGAACTATGGCTACACCTTC	CASSRGEDGKNYGYTF	16	.	TRBV4-1	TRBJ1-2
TGTGCCAGCAGCTTAGCGCAGAGGGCCAGGAAGCGGGGGGGCTCCTACGAGCAGTACTTC	CASSLAQRARKRGGSYEQYF	20	TRBD2	TRBV7-6	TRBJ2-7
TGTGCCAGCAGCTCTAACCACTATGGCTACACCTTC	CASSSNHYGYTF	12	.	TRBV28	TRBJ1-2
TGTGCCATCAGTGAGAGGGGTCAGGGGCAGGTAGGCACAGATACGCAGTATTTT	CAISERGQGQVGTDTQYF	18	.	TRBV10-3	TRBJ2-3
TGTGCCAGCAGTCGAGAATACGAGCAGTACTTC	CASSREYEQYF	11	.	TRBV6-1	TRBJ2-7
TGTGCCAGCAGTTATAGTAATGAGCAGTTCTTC	CASSYSNEQFF	11	.	TRBV6-6	TRBJ2-1
TGCGCCAGCAGCCAACAGGGGGACAGATGGAATGAGCAGTTCTTC	CASSQQGDRWNEQFF	15	TRBD1	TRBV4-1	TRBJ2-1
TGTGCCAGTAGTCCGGATGACAGGCGCACCGGGGAGCTGTTTTTT	CASSPDDRRTGELFF	15	.	TRBV19	TRBJ2-2
TGTGCCAGCAGCACCGACAGGGTTACCGGGGAGCTGTTTTTT	CASSTDRVTGELFF	14	TRBD1	TRBV7-6	TRBJ2-2
TGTGCCAGCAGCGTAGAGGATACAGGGGCCTATAATTCACCCCTCCACTTT	CASSVEDTGAYNSPLHF	17	TRBD1	TRBV9	TRBJ1-6
TGTGCCAGCAGTTCACAGGGAGCCGGGAATCAGCCCCAGCATTTT	CASSSQGAGNQPQHF	15	.	TRBV27	TRBJ1-5
TGTGCCAGCAGCGCCACAGGGGGTAGTGGCTACACCTTC	CASSATGGSGYTF	13	TRBD1	TRBV9	TRBJ1-2
TGTGCCAGCAGGAAGACACTGACCTCCTATAATTCACCCCTCCACTTT	CASRKTLTSYNSPLHF	16	.	TRBV5-6	TRBJ1-6